These T cell receptor beta chains were read from a single sample in a study of radiation and T cells in renal cell carcinoma. The repertoire was sequenced with immunoSEQ multiplex PCR; TCRdb's copy has only in-frame clones and lacks some. Of more than 60,000 clones listed, 70% to 90% are singletons. The specimen comprised blood, sampled from a patient whose treatment included radiotherapy and nephrectomy. The receptor source for this set is a woman aged 60-75 years with renal cell carcinoma. Each CDR3 is given with its conserved first and last residue. The order of the fields is V gene, J gene, clone size, CDR3 length, CDR3 protein. Only some rows state a clone size, as once, few, many or a class for expanded clones.

TRBV19,TRBJ2-2,few,15,CASSIEGANTGELFF
TRBV10-3,TRBJ1-1,few,12,CATEGGGTEAFF
TRBV14,TRBJ2-1,-,14,CASSLGTSGSEQFF
TRBV11-2,TRBJ2-7,once,15,CASSLERDFQWEQYF
TRBV7-2,TRBJ2-1,-,13,CASSTVGGNEQFF
TRBV27,TRBJ2-7,-,15,CASSLSLRGDYEQYF
TRBV19,TRBJ2-4,-,16,CASSIKGLLAKNIQYF
TRBV10-3,TRBJ1-1,-,14,CAITTGTQNTEAFF
TRBV9,TRBJ1-1,few,14,CASSGSGANTEAFF
TRBV6-5,TRBJ1-5,-,13,CASRGRSNQPQHF
TRBV9,TRBJ2-3,-,13,CASSADSTDTQYF
TRBV11-2,TRBJ1-1,-,13,CASSFAGNTEAFF
TRBV5-1,TRBJ2-5,-,15,CASSLGSAYRETQYF
TRBV6-6,TRBJ1-1,few,12,CASRLTQGGAFF